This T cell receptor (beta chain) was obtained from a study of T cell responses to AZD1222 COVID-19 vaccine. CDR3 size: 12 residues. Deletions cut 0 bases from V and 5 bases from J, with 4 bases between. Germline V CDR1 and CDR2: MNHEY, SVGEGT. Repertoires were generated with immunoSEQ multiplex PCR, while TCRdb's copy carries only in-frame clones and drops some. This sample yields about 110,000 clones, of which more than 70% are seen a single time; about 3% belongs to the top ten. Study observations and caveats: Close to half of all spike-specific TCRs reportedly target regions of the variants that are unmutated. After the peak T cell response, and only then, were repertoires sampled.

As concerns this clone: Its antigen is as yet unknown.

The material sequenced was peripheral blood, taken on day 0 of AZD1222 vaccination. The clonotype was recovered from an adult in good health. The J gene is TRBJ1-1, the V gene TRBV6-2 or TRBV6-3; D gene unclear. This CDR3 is CASSYSETEAFF. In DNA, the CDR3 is TGTGCCAGCAGTTACTCAGAAACTGAAGCTTTCTTT.